This TCR beta chain emerged from a study of shared clonotypes between healthy human individuals. Regarding the study as a whole: Few donors restricted represented genetic and exposure-history diversity. Roughly 5% of naive CD4 clonotypes were common to four donors.

A word on this clone: Its target is not known.

Clones were sequenced by immunoSEQ multiplex PCR, and TCRdb holds only the in-frame ones, with some missing. The sample consists of roughly 1,100,000 clones, about 70% of them appearing once. The V end lost 7 bases, the J end lost 3 bases, and 6 bases lay between the germline ends. The CDR3 is 10 amino acids. The germline V gene has CDR1 DFQATT and CDR2 SNEGSKA (reference sequence). The chain links TRBV20-1 to TRBJ1-1; D call uncertain. This TCR came from a man aged 18 to 29 in good health. Specimen: memory CD4+ T cells sorted from blood. The subset was: CD45RA-negative fraction. CDR3: CSDADTEAFF. The CDR3 nucleotides read TGCAGTGATGCGGACACTGAAGCTTTCTTT.